A selection of T cell receptor beta chains follows, all from one sample in a study of blood T cell repertoires in COVID-19. Profiled with immunoSEQ multiplex PCR; TCRdb holds only in-frame clones, not every one. The profile shows 250,000 to 300,000 clones, approximately 91% of them singletons. The sequencing sample was made of peripheral blood. The origin of the receptors is a woman in her 30s with COVID-19, enrolled during active disease. CDR3s leave out the opening cysteine and the closing phenylalanine or tryptophan. D genes are given only for firm matches.

j_gene	v_gene	d_gene	CDR3aa
TRBJ2-7	TRBV6-1	NA	ASSEDLGHEQY
TRBJ2-2	TRBV7-3	TRBD2	ASARTSPTGELF
TRBJ2-1	TRBV28	NA	ASRGGPRVGEQF
TRBJ2-3	TRBV6-2/TRBV6-3	TRBD1	ASSYLGGLAARREDTQY
TRBJ2-1	TRBV6-5	TRBD2	ASSSGTIGYNEQF
TRBJ2-5	TRBV7-7	TRBD2	ASSPVAGAETQY
TRBJ2-2	TRBV18	NA	ASSPEGTYYTGELF
TRBJ2-3	TRBV27	TRBD1	ASSLSGTGSTDTQY
TRBJ1-1	TRBV9	NA	ASREMGGGVGTEAF
TRBJ1-2	TRBV13	TRBD1	ASSPRGQGSSGYT
TRBJ2-7	TRBV7-6	NA	ASSRTAESYEQY
TRBJ2-7	TRBV6-1	NA	ASSEAEQIYEQY
TRBJ1-1	TRBV7-9	NA	ASSLLTPMNTEAF
TRBJ2-1	TRBV24-1	NA	ATSDRKTSIDNEQF
TRBJ1-2	TRBV30	TRBD1	AWSKTGLSYT
TRBJ1-6	TRBV5-1	NA	ASSRQDSKDNSPLH
TRBJ1-1	TRBV6-5	TRBD1	ASSRGRGKNTEAF
TRBJ1-1	TRBV27	TRBD1	ASSYQTGGTEAF
TRBJ1-4	TRBV5-4	NA	ASSSQGNEKLF
TRBJ1-5	TRBV11-2	NA	ASSLYSGGNQPQH
TRBJ1-4	TRBV23-1	NA	ASTSTKGQGSNEKLF
TRBJ1-2	TRBV25-1	NA	ASSDGAFRAGYT
TRBJ1-1	TRBV5-1	NA	ASSLLAADTEAF
TRBJ2-5	TRBV28	TRBD2	ASSPSGSQETQY
TRBJ1-6	TRBV19	NA	ASSITGGNSPLH
TRBJ2-3	TRBV11-2	TRBD2	ASSLAAGATDTQY
TRBJ2-1	TRBV19	NA	ASSITINNEQF
TRBJ2-1	TRBV3-1/TRBV3-2	TRBD2	ASSQSGSLDNEQF
TRBJ2-1	TRBV6-4	TRBD2	ASSVGLAGGLDNEQF
TRBJ1-1	TRBV6-5	NA	ASSPLAGMNTEAF
TRBJ2-1	TRBV12-3/TRBV12-4	NA	ASREGGFTEQF
TRBJ2-7	TRBV12-5	NA	ASGFDAGAYEQY
TRBJ2-6	TRBV2	NA	ASRAGPSGANVLT
TRBJ2-4	TRBV27	NA	ASSPNRPLAKNIQY
TRBJ2-7	TRBV19	NA	ASSGRNTGTYEQY
TRBJ1-6	TRBV7-2	NA	ASSPGTWKNSPLH
TRBJ1-4	TRBV19	NA	ASSMQGGESKLF